The 7 T cell receptor beta chains listed next were all sequenced from one sample in a study of T cells in Graves' hyperthyroidism and ophthalmopathy. RNA transcripts were the template for amplifying TCR beta CDR3 regions. Using the HTBI primer set, a first-round RT-PCR was run on the TCR CDR3. In TCRdb, the multiplex PCR reads were re-called with MiXCR into one record per CDR3 protein. The table records some 760,000 distinct CDR3 sequences, 12% to 15% of them present only once. The specimen was blood. The receptors originated from a woman aged 18-35 years with Graves' hyperthyroidism.

This clonotype was picked up many times. The chain joins TRBV12-3 or TRBV12-4 to TRBJ2-1, with TRBD1 matching over 11 bases. CDR3 length: 16 residues. V trimming: 3 bases; J trimming: 12 bases; junction bases outside the gene matches: 13. CDR3 DNA sequence: TGTGCCAGCAGTTTCATGGGGGACAGGGGGATAATGGGGCAGTTCTTC. This codes for CASSFMGDRGIMGQFF.

The CDR3: CASSGTGLSEAFF. The CDR3 bases are TGCGCCAGCAGCGGGACAGGGTTGTCTGAAGCTTTCTTT. The chain has TRBV5-1 and TRBJ1-1; 9 bases fit TRBD1. The germline V gene has CDR1 SGHRS and CDR2 YFSETQ. This CDR3 comprises 13 residues. Trimming cost V 4 bases and J 6 bases; bases outside gene matches: 4.

V and J are TRBV7-9 and TRBJ1-1, with D possibly TRBD1 on 6 matching bases. The CDR3 runs 14 residues. Germline loops: CDR1 SEHNR, CDR2 FQNEAQ (reference sequence). Between the trimmed V and J ends, which lost 4 bases and 1 base, there was a span of 10 bases. The CDR3 nucleotides read TGTGCCAGCAGCTCGGACAGTTCGAACACTGAAGCTTTCTTT. It yields the protein CASSSDSSNTEAFF.

This clonotype appeared a few times. The chain links TRBV7-9 to TRBJ2-5, with TRBD2 as a possible D gene (6 bases). The germline gives CDR1 SEHNR, CDR2 FQNEAQ (reference sequence). The CDR3 contains 15 residues. Trimming took 0 bases from V and 5 from J, leaving 13 bases between them. Here the CDR3 DNA reads TGTGCCAGCAGCTTAGCCTCCGGGACTCCGGAGACCCAGTACTTC. It translates to CASSLASGTPETQYF.

This rearrangement joins TRBV29-1 to TRBJ1-4; D not certain. The germline V gene has CDR1 SQVTM and CDR2 ANQGSEA. The CDR3 consists of 13 residues. The V end was cut by 4 bases, the J end by 4 bases, with 10 bases between. The CDR3 spells CSVVRSNNEKLFF. In DNA form, the CDR3 reads TGCAGCGTTGTTCGGTCCAATAATGAAAAACTGTTTTTT.

This clonotype has just a few counts. The chain carries TRBV11-2 and TRBJ1-1; D uncertain. V was trimmed by 5 bases and J by 7 bases, leaving 14 bases between them. The CDR3 spans 13 residues. Per germline, CDR1 SGHAT and CDR2 FQNNGV. The CDR3 protein is CASSPGGSSEAFF. The CDR3 region has the DNA TGTGCCAGCAGCCCTGGAGGGAGCAGTGAAGCTTTCTTT.

This clonotype was picked up one time. CDR3 sequence: CASSSPSGGNYGYTF. The CDR3 region has the DNA TGTGCCAGCAGTTCCCCCTCGGGGGGTAACTATGGCTACACCTTC. The chain is built from TRBV28 and TRBJ1-2, with a weak D call TRBD1 (5 bases). The CDR3 length is 15 residues. The germline V gene encodes CDR1 MDHEN and CDR2 SYDVKM. V was trimmed by 4 bases and J by 1 base, leaving 13 bases between them.